The clone carrying this T cell receptor beta chain was recorded many times. The entry originates in a study of regulatory T cells in long-lasting Graves disease. Sample time point: newly diagnosed GD, antithyroid drugs for less than 3 months. After RNA was extracted from PBMCs, the TCR library was made from it. The authors drew 7.5 to 10 milliliters of peripheral blood into EDTA tubes. CDR3 length equals 16 residues. CDR1 SGHRS and CDR2 YFSETQ come from the germline V gene. The V and J ends lost 4 bases and 0 bases respectively, with 11 bases between them. Arm-PCR with iRepertoire HTBI primers amplified the CDR3 regions for these TCR beta libraries. TCRdb reprocessed the multiplex PCR reads via MiXCR and lists one record per CDR3 protein. The table has under 400,000 distinct CDR3 sequences, approximately 15% seen once; the top ten hold approximately 30%. The same data also went into a second study, on T cells in Graves' hyperthyroidism and ophthalmopathy.

The rearrangement uses TRBV5-1 and TRBJ2-6, with D perhaps TRBD1 or TRBD2 (5 bases each). The sequence was collected from a man aged 40-49 years with Graves disease. Sample: peripheral blood mononuclear cells (PBMCs), taken at new diagnosis, from a patient treated with antithyroid drugs. In nucleotides, the CDR3 is TGCGCCAGCAGCCCGGGACCGATCTCTGGGGCCAACGTCCTGACTTTC. Translating it yields CASSPGPISGANVLTF.